These 11 T cell receptor beta chains came from one sample sequenced in a study of blood T cell repertoires in COVID-19. Clones were read by immunoSEQ multiplex PCR, and TCRdb kept only the in-frame ones, dropping some. The data contain 250,000 or so clones, over 80% of them seen just once; the ten biggest clones take up approximately 4%. Material: PBMCs or T cells enriched from blood (not recorded which). These receptors were taken from a woman in her twenties or thirties with acute COVID-19.

J is TRBJ2-1 and V is TRBV12-3 or TRBV12-4, with D perhaps TRBD2 (6 bases). CDR3 length: 13 amino acids. V lost 3 bases and J lost 6, with 9 bases in between. The CDR3 region is CASSFTSPNEQFF. Written as DNA, the CDR3 is TGTGCCAGCAGTTTCACTAGCCCCAATGAGCAGTTCTTC.

This clone was observed a few times. The CDR3 region is CASSGGTYESAQHF. DNA of the CDR3: TGTGCCAGCTCGGGGGGGACATACGAATCCGCCCAGCATTTT. V usage is TRBV6-6 and J usage is TRBJ1-5, with D possibly matching TRBD1 (6 bases). V was cut by 8 bases and J by 11 bases, with 22 bases left in between. Germline V gene data show CDR1 as MNHNY and CDR2 as SVGAGI (reference sequence). The CDR3 spans 14 residues.

This sequence joins TRBV3-1 (or the pseudogene TRBV3-2) and TRBJ1-3; D may be TRBD1 (6 bases). CDR1 LGHDT and CDR2 YNNKEL come from the germline V gene (reference sequence). This CDR3 spans 17 amino acids. Between the trimmed V and J ends, which lost 4 bases and 4 bases, there was a span of 20 bases. The CDR3 DNA reads as TGTGCCAGCAGCCCGCCAGGGGTAGGCCAGGGAGGAAACACCATATATTTT. This encodes CASSPPGVGQGGNTIYF.

The genes are TRBV24-1 and TRBJ2-1, with D tentatively TRBD2 (5 bases). V lost 3 bases to trimming and J lost 6 bases, with 11 bases between them. This CDR3 spans 14 amino acids. Germline CDR1 reads KGHDR; CDR2 reads SFDVKD. The CDR3 sequence is CATSDPGKPNEQFF. In nucleotides, the CDR3 is TGTGCCACCAGTGATCCCGGGAAGCCCAATGAGCAGTTCTTC.

The CDR3 sequence: CASSLAEDPRSYEQYF. CDR3 sequence (DNA): TGTGCCAGCAGCTTAGCGGAAGATCCCAGGTCCTACGAGCAGTACTTC. The rearrangement uses TRBV7-9 and TRBJ2-7, with D unresolved. Trimming stripped 0 bases from V and 1 base from J, with 13 bases between. The CDR3 consists of 16 residues. Germline V lookup: CDR1 SEHNR, CDR2 FQNEAQ (reference sequence).

The chain combines TRBV5-4 with TRBJ2-2; D remains ambiguous. This CDR3 contains 14 residues. The ends were cut back, 6 bases at V and 0 bases at J, with 9 bases in the middle. In germline, CDR1 is SGHNT, CDR2 YYREEE (reference sequence). The CDR3 DNA follows: TGTGCCAGCAAAATCGACACGAACACCGGGGAGCTGTTTTTT. Translated, it gives CASKIDTNTGELFF.

The chain links TRBV2 to TRBJ2-2; 15 nucleotides align to TRBD2. The CDR3 extends over 18 amino acids. In germline, CDR1 is SNHLY, CDR2 FYNNEI. Trimming at V came to 7 bases and at J to 0 bases, leaving 6 bases not matched to a gene. The CDR3 protein is CASIGTSGGSANTGELFF. The CDR3 DNA reads as TGTGCCAGCATTGGGACTAGCGGGGGGAGCGCGAACACCGGGGAGCTGTTTTTT.

The chain links TRBV4-3 to TRBJ2-2; 8 bases fit TRBD1. With 2 bases clipped from V and 7 bases from J, the junction kept 6 bases outside the gene matches. This CDR3 comprises 15 residues. Germline loops: CDR1 LGHNA, CDR2 YSLEER. The CDR3 nucleotides read TGCGCCAGCAGCCAACCTTCAGGGGGCATCGGGGAGCTGTTTTTT. Its translation: CASSQPSGGIGELFF.

On this clone: Other nucleotide sequences in the sample specify the same CDR3. This chain joins TRBV24-1 and TRBJ2-7; D is undetermined. The CDR3 sequence is 11 residues long. Between the trimmed V and J ends, which lost 4 bases and 2 bases, there was a span of 2 bases. Germline CDR1 reads KGHDR; CDR2 reads SFDVKD. CDR3 sequence: CATSDTYEQYF. The CDR3 DNA reads as TGTGCCACCAGTGACACCTACGAGCAGTACTTC.

This rearrangement joins TRBV18 to TRBJ2-1; D remains unclear. The V end was cut by 6 bases, the J end by 2 bases, with 17 bases between. Germline V gene data show CDR1 as KGHSH and CDR2 as LQKENI. This CDR3 comprises 16 residues. Here the CDR3 reads CASSRRELEAYNEQFF. The CDR3, as DNA: TGTGCCAGCTCCCGTCGCGAGCTCGAGGCCTACAATGAGCAGTTCTTC.

J is TRBJ2-3 and V is TRBV24-1, with TRBD2 identical over 12 bases. From germline, CDR1 is KGHDR and CDR2 SFDVKD. Trimming removed 3 bases from V and 2 bases from J; junction bases left unmatched: 5. The CDR3 has 17 amino acids. The CDR3 loop is CATSDATSGRITDTQYF. The CDR3 DNA reads TGTGCCACCAGTGATGCGACTAGCGGGAGAATCACAGATACGCAGTATTTT.